This T cell receptor (beta chain) was identified in a study of shared clonotypes between healthy human individuals (dated by TCRdb to 2018 to 2021). Concerning the study at large: The cohort included a few men and a couple of women between 18 and 49 years of age. For each donor, CD4 naive and CD4 memory were each run on three plates, CD8 naive on two plates, and CD8 memory on one plate. To estimate repertoire size and how much clonotypes are shared between individuals, the study performed deep sequencing of blood TCR repertoires from about five healthy adults. To increase sequencing depth and limit assay-specific biases, TCR repertoire library preparation and sequencing were carried out by different laboratories using diverse techniques. Between about 0.8 and 9.5 billion PBMCs per donor were obtained by leukapheresis. Overall results and qualifications from the work: Rarefaction of sorted-subset datasets indicated incomplete sequencing despite the large sequencing depth. The genetic and exposure-history diversity represented was limited by the small number of donors. Compared with non-shared clonotypes, clonotypes shared by all four sorted-subset donors had higher generation probabilities. Pairwise subsampling indicated that sequencing depth was expected to affect the degree of clonotype sharing among donors. Sharing across four donors was observed for about 4.8% of naive CD4, over 3% of naive CD8, about 2.3% of memory CD4, and roughly 0.4% of memory CD8 clonotypes. Naive subsets generally had larger estimated clonotype richness than memory subsets did. Sampling was restricted to blood, and TCR repertoires in tissues likely differ from the TCR repertoires found in blood.

Donors were healthy HIV-negative adults with no recently reported acute infections or vaccinations. Only Caucasian adults living in Nashville, Tennessee, USA were represented among the donors. The CD8 memory samples were a combination of magnetically selected CD45RO+ cells and CCR7-negative CD45RA+ effector memory (TemRA) cells. After blood collection by leukapheresis, PBMCs were isolated using Ficoll-Histopaque density gradient centrifugation and then cryopreserved in the vapor phase of liquid nitrogen. Analytical flow cytometry was used to check the purity and quantity of every magnetically sorted T cell population. From each sorted fraction, genomic DNA was isolated and quantified by UV absorbance on a Nanodrop 2000c. TCR CDR3 regions were amplified from genomic DNA by multiplex PCR using the deep immunoSEQ assay. For each cell subset, the extracted genomic DNA was distributed evenly across all wells of several immunoSEQ 96-well plates, and each plate served as one replicate. For sorted subsets, around 0.2 ug genomic DNA, equal to 30,000 to 35,000 T cell genomes, was loaded into each replicate PCR. The purified libraries were quantified using a Qubit 3.0 fluorometer, sized with a Bioanalyzer 2100, and then quantified again using the KAPA Library Quantification kit. Every immunoSEQ 96-well plate was sequenced on a dedicated single-read 150-cycle Illumina NextSeq 550 flow cell. The paper's data handling went like this. Because the immunoSEQ output included only junctional sequences and no quality scores, the filtering could not be the same as the filtering used for full-length reads. Sequences were annotated with PyIR, a Python wrapper for IgBLAST v1.9, and V/J genes and CDR3 were assigned using IMGT germline references. Reads were filtered out if the reads had weak V/J assignments (E-value above 1e-6), no CDR3, stop codons, out-of-frame junctions, or ambiguous translated residues. V3J clonotypes were defined as sequences sharing the same inferred V gene, J gene, and CDR3 amino acid sequence. The percentage overlap between two repertoires was calculated by dividing the number of shared unique clonotypes by the size of the smaller repertoire. RTK rarefaction, the Chao1 estimator, and Recon v2.1 estimates of unobserved clonotypes were used to assess repertoire richness. For all TCRbeta clonotypes obtained by the gDNA method from four donors, generation probabilities were computed with OLGA. The immuneACCESS repertoire file appears here via TCRdb, limited to in-frame rearrangements. These files lack a portion of the clones; in checked studies, under half of the deficit traces to unresolved V genes, and the cause of the others is not known. V, J and clone size reflect that table, while D and trimming were determined from the DNA. Here the sample has some 690,000 clones; about nine tenths occur a single time. Jointly, the top ten make up 30% to 35% of the sample.

To note about this clone: The specificity of this receptor is unknown. No base quality values were provided; no much bigger clone lies one nucleotide off.

In the germline V gene (reference sequence), CDR1 corresponds to LNHDA and CDR2 to SQIVND. Including the terminal cysteine and phenylalanine, the CDR3 comprises 13 residues. CDR3 DNA only is kept here, 39 bases in frame from base 1. V is trimmed back by 7 bases and J by 4 bases, and the junction contains 6 bases that no gene match accounts for. This clonotype was obtained from a man aged 18 to 30 in good health. Some clones in this sample may be carry-over from other donors' samples. In this chain, TRBV19 is recombined with TRBJ1-1; 7 bases in the junction line up with TRBD1. The source material was memory CD8+ T cells from PBMCs. The cell subset or site tag for this specimen amounts to: CD45RO+ cells pooled with CCR7-negative TemRA cells. The CDR3 here reads CASTPWTGTEAFF. In nucleotide form, the sequence is TGTGCCAGTACCCCATGGACAGGCACTGAAGCTTTCTTT.